These T cell receptor beta chains were read from a single sample in a study of blood T cell repertoires in COVID-19. Produced via immunoSEQ multiplex PCR; TCRdb's table is partial and in-frame only. Of under 200,000 clones in the sample, 70% to 90% were seen once. Sequencing input: peripheral blood. These receptors were collected from a woman aged 80 or over with acute or convalescent COVID-19. The CDR3 runs from the conserved cysteine through the conserved F or W. The D gene is left open where the match is weak. Rows may omit the clone size; those that give it use once, few, many or a size class.

clone_size j_call v_call d_call cdr3_nt cdr3_aa
once TRBJ1-2 TRBV4-1 TRBD1 TGCGCCAGCAGCCAAGGACAGGGACTTCGCGGCTACACCTTC CASSQGQGLRGYTF
- TRBJ1-3 TRBV29-1 - TGCAGCGTTGTCGTCGGAAACACCATATATTTT CSVVVGNTIYF
- TRBJ2-2 TRBV6-5 - TGTGCCAGCAGTTACTCGTACTCTAGCCCCGGGGAGCTGTTTTTT CASSYSYSSPGELFF
- TRBJ2-1 TRBV24-1 - TGTGCCACCAGCCGATCAGGGGACCATGAGCAGTTCTTC CATSRSGDHEQFF
- TRBJ1-4 TRBV5-1 - TGCGCCAGCAGCTGGGGGGTTGCAACTAATGAAAAACTGTTTTTT CASSWGVATNEKLFF
- TRBJ1-4 TRBV7-2 TRBD1 TGTGCCAGCAGCTTGTACAGGGGGGCTATAACTAATGAAAAACTGTTTTTT CASSLYRGAITNEKLFF
- TRBJ2-5 TRBV3-1/TRBV3-2 - TGTGCCAGCAGCCAATGGAGCGGTACCCAGTACTTC CASSQWSGTQYF
- TRBJ1-6 TRBV7-2 TRBD1 TGTGCCAGCAGCTTGTTTACCCAGGGGGCAAATTCACCCCTCCACTTT CASSLFTQGANSPLHF
- TRBJ2-2 TRBV3-1/TRBV3-2 TRBD1 TGTGCCAGCAGCCAAGTTCAGGGGGCGGGCGCCGGGGAGCTGTTTTTT CASSQVQGAGAGELFF
- TRBJ2-5 TRBV5-6 - TGTGCCAGCAGCTTGGACAGGCAAGAAACCCAGTACTTC CASSLDRQETQYF
- TRBJ1-1 TRBV7-2 - TGTGCCAGCAGCTTAGTAGCCACGGGGACTGAAGCTTTCTTT CASSLVATGTEAFF
once TRBJ1-1 TRBV27 TRBD1 TGTGCCAGCAGTCCAGGGGACAGGCTGAACACTGAAGCTTTCTTT CASSPGDRLNTEAFF
- TRBJ1-2 TRBV18 - TGTGCCAGCTCATCGACATCTCTCCCCACCTATTCAGGCGAGTATGGCTACACCTTC CASSSTSLPTYSGEYGYTF
- TRBJ1-2 TRBV7-8 TRBD1 TGTGCCAGCAGCCGTTGGGGACAGGTTGAAGGCTACACCTTC CASSRWGQVEGYTF
- TRBJ2-4 TRBV7-2 - TGTGCCAGCAGCCGGCCGGCTAGTTCGAATATGGGGGCGAGAAACATTCAGTACTTC CASSRPASSNMGARNIQYF
- TRBJ2-1 TRBV30 TRBD1 TGTGCCTGGAGTAGGTTGGCAGGGGGCGAGTTCTTC CAWSRLAGGEFF
- TRBJ2-7 TRBV6-6 TRBD2 TGTGCCAGCAGTTTGACTAGCGGGAGGAGCTACGAGCAGTACTTC CASSLTSGRSYEQYF